These 24 T cell receptor beta chains were sequenced from one sample in a study of T cells in localized non-small cell lung cancer. Only in-frame clones appear in the TCRdb table, and some are missing; sequencing was by immunoSEQ multiplex PCR. The sample contains approximately 14,000 clones, approximately 89% of which appear only once. This specimen was peripheral blood mononuclear cells, taken before any cancer treatment. The receptors were sampled from a man between 40 and 70 years old with stage III lung adenocarcinoma.

This clone showed up just a few times. The CDR3 region is CASSRPAGDNEQFF. The CDR3 DNA reads TGTGCCAGCAGTCGGCCAGCGGGGGACAATGAGCAGTTCTTC. J is TRBJ2-1 and V is TRBV27; 8 nucleotides agree with TRBD2. V gave up 5 bases and J gave up 5 bases; unmatched junction bases: 5. Germline-derived CDR1 and CDR2 are MNHEY and SMNVEV (reference sequence). This CDR3 spans 14 amino acids.

The chain has TRBV28 and TRBJ2-7, with D possibly being TRBD1 (6 bases). This CDR3 is built from 15 residues. V shed 5 bases and J shed 0 bases, with 14 bases lying between them. In germline, CDR1 is MDHEN, CDR2 SYDVKM. CDR3 in amino acids: CASSPRQASSYEQYF. The CDR3 nucleotides read TGTGCCAGCAGTCCTCGACAGGCCAGCTCCTACGAGCAGTACTTC. The whole variable domain, remainder taken from reference TRBV28 and TRBJ2-7, is DVKVTQSSRYLVKRTGEKVFLECVQDMDHENMFWYRQDPGLGLRLIYFSYDVKMKEKGDIPEGYSVSREKKERFSLILESASTNQTSMYLCASSPRQASSYEQYFGPGTRLTVT.

This clone was counted once. This chain links TRBV29-1 with TRBJ2-3; 7 positions agree with TRBD2. There are 15 residues in the CDR3. Germline CDR1 reads SQVTM; CDR2 reads ANQGSEA. The trim removed 4 bases at V and 0 bases at J, leaving 7 bases unmatched. The CDR3 loop is CSVVGEGLSTDTQYF. The DNA for the CDR3 is TGCAGCGTTGTCGGGGAGGGACTCAGCACAGATACGCAGTATTTT.

The chain has TRBV19 and TRBJ2-2, with a tentative D call TRBD1 (5 bases). CDR3 length: 13 amino acids. V gave up 2 bases and J gave up 7 bases, with 8 bases separating them. Germline CDR1 reads LNHDA; CDR2 reads SQIVND (reference sequence). CDR3 amino acids: CASSIQGNGELFF. The DNA of the CDR3 is TGTGCCAGTAGTATACAGGGCAACGGGGAGCTGTTTTTT.

This chain joins TRBV13 and TRBJ1-2; no reliable D call. Germline V gene data show CDR1 as PRHDT and CDR2 as FYEKMQ (reference sequence). V gave up 2 bases and J gave up 10 bases, with 11 bases separating them. The CDR3 spans 12 residues. The CDR3 region is CASSLSRIDYTF. DNA for the CDR3: TGTGCCAGCAGCTTATCCCGAATAGACTACACCTTC. Variable domain in full (rest from reference TRBV13 and TRBJ1-2): AAGVIQSPRHLIKEKRETATLKCYPIPRHDTVYWYQQGPGQDPQFLISFYEKMQSDKGSIPDRFSAQQFSDYHSELNMSSLELGDSALYFCASSLSRIDYTFGSGTRLTVV.

As DNA, the CDR3 is TGCGCCAGCAGCTTTGGAGGCTTGAACACTGAAGCTTTCTTT. Amino acid sequence: CASSFGGLNTEAFF. V and J are TRBV5-1 and TRBJ1-1; D gene uncertain. The germline V gene has CDR1 SGHRS and CDR2 YFSETQ. The CDR3 totals 14 residues. Trimming removed 2 bases from V and 0 bases from J, with 8 bases in between. Full variable domain (missing parts from reference TRBV5-1 and TRBJ1-1): KAGVTQTPRYLIKTRGQQVTLSCSPISGHRSVSWYQQTPGQGLQFLFEYFSETQRNKGNFPGRFSGRQFSNSRSEMNVSTLELGDSALYLCASSFGGLNTEAFFGQGTRLTVV.

The V call is TRBV5-1, the J call TRBJ2-7; TRBD2 agrees at 11 bases. CDR3 size: 15 residues. Germline V CDR1 and CDR2: SGHRS, YFSETQ. J was trimmed by 2 bases and V by 1 base; bases with no gene match: 2. DNA for the CDR3: TGCGCCAGCAGCTTGTTAGCGGGAGGGCCCTACGAGCAGTACTTC. Its translation: CASSLLAGGPYEQYF.

The rearrangement links TRBV19 to TRBJ1-4; D uncertain. Germline-derived CDR1 and CDR2 are LNHDA and SQIVND (reference sequence). The CDR3 has 14 residues. V lost 9 bases and J 0 bases, leaving 11 bases between the germline ends. CDR3 sequence reads: CASTRGATNEKLFF. The CDR3 DNA follows: TGTGCCAGCACCCGAGGAGCAACTAATGAAAAACTGTTTTTT.

This chain connects TRBV9 to TRBJ2-1; D not certain. The germline V gene encodes CDR1 SGDLS and CDR2 YYNGEE. This CDR3 spans 14 amino acids. V was trimmed by 0 bases and J by 8 bases, leaving 12 bases between them. CDR3 DNA sequence: TGTGCCAGCAGCGTAGAATCATTGAACCATGAGCAGTTCTTC. Translated: CASSVESLNHEQFF. Full variable domain (rest looked up from reference TRBV9 and TRBJ2-1): DSGVTQTPKHLITATGQRVTLRCSPRSGDLSVYWYQQSLDQGLQFLIQYYNGEERAKGNILERFSAQQFPDLHSELNLSSLELGDSALYFCASSVESLNHEQFFGPGTRLTVL.

The chain is built from TRBV30 and TRBJ2-7; the D gene could be TRBD1 or TRBD2 (6 bases each). Germline CDR1 and CDR2: GTSNPN and SVGIG (reference sequence). V was trimmed by 0 bases and J by 3 bases, leaving 12 bases between them. The CDR3 is 14 residues long. The CDR3 bases are TGTGCCTGGAGTGTGAGAGGGGGGCTCTACGAGCAGTACTTC. Protein sequence: CAWSVRGGLYEQYF.

This clone came up once. V and J are TRBV5-6 and TRBJ1-3, with a possible D match to TRBD1 (6 bases). In germline, CDR1 is SGHDT, CDR2 YYEEEE. The CDR3 length is 16 residues. V gave up 2 bases and J gave up 0 bases, with 12 bases separating them. The DNA for the CDR3 is TGTGCCAGCAGCTTTCCGACAGGATCCTCTGGAAACACCATATATTTT. Amino acids: CASSFPTGSSGNTIYF. The whole variable domain, remainder taken from reference TRBV5-6 and TRBJ1-3, is DAGVTQSPTHLIKTRGQQVTLRCSPKSGHDTVSWYQQALGQGPQFIFQYYEEEERQRGNFPDRFSGHQFPNYSSELNVNALLLGDSALYLCASSFPTGSSGNTIYFGEGSWLTVV.

The chain combines TRBV7-6 with TRBJ2-2; no firm D call. The V gene's germline CDR1 is SGHVS and CDR2 FNYEAQ. V lost 0 bases and J lost 7, with 3 bases in between. This CDR3 has 12 residues. The chain's CDR3 is CASSLAVGELFF. DNA of the CDR3: TGTGCCAGCAGCTTAGCTGTCGGGGAGCTGTTTTTT.

This clone was observed a few times. The gene calls are TRBV7-2 and TRBJ2-5; 10 nucleotides align to TRBD1. Losses at the gene ends were 5 bases for V and 0 bases for J; bases not matched to a gene: 9. Looked up from germline, CDR1 is SGHTA and CDR2 is FQGNSA. CDR3 size: 17 residues. CDR3 DNA: TGTGCCAGCAGCCCCAGCGCGGGACAGGGGTACCAAGAGACCCAGTACTTC. The encoded protein is CASSPSAGQGYQETQYF. The full variable domain, with the rest looked up from reference TRBV7-2 and TRBJ2-5, is GAGVSQSPSNKVTEKGKDVELRCDPISGHTALYWYRQSLGQGLEFLIYFQGNSAPDKSGLPSDRFSAERTGGSVSTLTIQRTQQEDSAVYLCASSPSAGQGYQETQYFGPGTRLLVL.

A single count supports this clone. The chain has TRBV28 and TRBJ2-7; 16 bases line up with TRBD2. Trimming cost V 4 bases and J 7 bases; bases outside gene matches: 7. CDR1 and CDR2 (germline): MDHEN, SYDVKM. This CDR3 contains 16 residues. The CDR3 protein is CASSSVGLAGGLEQYF. The CDR3 DNA sequence: TGTGCCAGCAGTTCCGTGGGACTAGCGGGAGGGCTTGAGCAGTACTTC.

As regards this clone: The junction differs from germline at one of its ends, possibly a read error. The same CDR3 can be traced to other DNA sequences in this sample. V and J are TRBV10-3 and TRBJ1-2; TRBD1 might be the D (5 bases). CDR1 ENHRY and CDR2 SYGVKD come from the germline V gene. This CDR3 is built from 13 residues. This CDR3 is CAICRDLNYGYTF. The DNA for the CDR3 is TGCGCCATTTGCCGGGACCTTAACTATGGCTACACCTTC.

This clone was recorded once. The chain recombines TRBV7-9 with TRBJ2-4; D remains unclear. The germline gives CDR1 SEHNR, CDR2 FQNEAQ (reference sequence). The germline V and J ends were trimmed by 5 bases and 6 bases, with 17 bases remaining between them. There are 15 residues in the CDR3. In DNA form, the CDR3 reads TGTGCCAGCAGCCCGTTGTTTGGGGTAGGAAACATTCAGTACTTC. Amino acid sequence: CASSPLFGVGNIQYF.

The chain links TRBV6-5 to TRBJ2-7; 10 bases are shared with TRBD1. This CDR3 comprises 15 residues. V was pared by 4 bases and J by 4 bases, with 7 bases of the junction left unmatched. CDR1 is MNHEY and CDR2 is SVGAGI in the germline V gene. CDR3 coding DNA: TGTGCCAGCAGTTCGACAGGGGGCCAGGGATACGAGCAGTACTTC. Encoded protein: CASSSTGGQGYEQYF.

The V and J genes are TRBV10-2 and TRBJ2-5, with 14 bases identical to TRBD2. After removal of 6 bases from V and 5 bases from J, the junction contained 8 bases not matched to a gene. Germline V lookup: CDR1 WSHSY, CDR2 SAAADI. The CDR3 is 16 residues long. The DNA for the CDR3 is TGCGCCAGCAGGTCTGGGACTAGCGGGAGTCGGGAGACCCAGTACTTC. Encoded protein: CASRSGTSGSRETQYF.

The J gene is TRBJ1-2, the V gene TRBV5-4; D gene ambiguous. The CDR3 length is 14 residues. Germline V gives CDR1 SGHNT, CDR2 YYREEE (reference sequence). V was pared by 4 bases and J by 6 bases, with 16 bases between. The CDR3 spells CASSPWQRGDGYTF. CDR3 nucleotide sequence: TGTGCCAGCAGCCCTTGGCAGCGAGGTGATGGCTACACCTTC.

V is TRBV18 and J is TRBJ2-1, with 9 bases lining up with TRBD2. The CDR3 loop spans 15 amino acids. Germline V gene sequence: CDR1 KGHSH, CDR2 LQKENI. Trimming removed 4 bases from V and 4 bases from J; junction bases left unmatched: 5. CDR3 in DNA: TGTGCCAGCTCACAAACTCTAGCGGGATACAATGAGCAGTTCTTC. Its translation: CASSQTLAGYNEQFF. Variable domain in full (rest from reference TRBV18 and TRBJ2-1): NAGVMQNPRHLVRRRGQEARLRCSPMKGHSHVYWYRQLPEEGLKFMVYLQKENIIDESGMPKERFSAEFPKEGPSILRIQQVVRGDSAAYFCASSQTLAGYNEQFFGPGTRLTVL.

This rearrangement joins TRBV18 to TRBJ2-2; 11 positions match TRBD2. The V and J ends lost 2 bases and 2 bases, in that order; junction bases with no gene match: 4. CDR3 length: 17 residues. CDR1 KGHSH and CDR2 LQKENI come from the germline V gene. The CDR3: CASSPTLAGGNTGELFF. CDR3 nucleotides: TGTGCCAGCTCACCAACGCTAGCGGGAGGTAACACCGGGGAGCTGTTTTTT.

V and J are TRBV13 and TRBJ2-1; the match to TRBD2 covers 14 bases. Germline assignment: CDR1 PRHDT and CDR2 FYEKMQ (reference sequence). CDR3 length: 14 amino acids. Germline trimming cut 5 bases from V and 9 bases from J; bases unmatched to any gene: 3. The CDR3 protein is CASSQGLAGGEQFF. The CDR3 region has the DNA TGTGCCAGCAGCCAAGGACTAGCGGGAGGTGAGCAGTTCTTC.

CDR3 region: CASSWDSPIYGYTF. The CDR3 DNA is TGTGCCAGCAGCTGGGACAGCCCCATCTATGGCTACACCTTC. The chain has TRBV7-2 and TRBJ1-2; the match to TRBD1 covers 7 bases. CDR3 size: 14 residues. CDR1 and CDR2 (germline): SGHTA, FQGNSA. V shed 4 bases and J 4 bases; nucleotides not matched to a gene: 6.

The rearrangement links TRBV5-1 to TRBJ2-1; 8 bases align to TRBD2. The CDR3 contains 18 residues. With 2 bases clipped from V and 0 bases from J, the junction kept 10 bases outside the gene matches. Germline loops: CDR1 SGHRS, CDR2 YFSETQ. CDR3 DNA: TGCGCCAGCAGCTTCCCAGAAGCGGGAGATGGCTCCTACAATGAGCAGTTCTTC. Amino acids: CASSFPEAGDGSYNEQFF.